A selection of T cell receptor beta chains follows, all from one sample in a study of neurological immune-mediated disorders. Via MiXCR, TCRdb re-called the 5' RACE reads, giving one row per CDR3 protein. The sample yields fewer than 85,000 distinct CDR3 sequences, 3.5% to 5.5% seen once. Sequenced material: PBMCs. The receptors originated from a woman in her fifties or sixties with multiple sclerosis. The CDR3 runs from the conserved cysteine through the conserved F or W. Fields, in order: clone size, V gene, D gene, J gene, CDR3 protein, CDR3 DNA. The D gene is left open where the match is weak. For some rows the clone size is stated as once, few or many, or as a class when expanded; others skip it.

>many|TRBV4-1|-|TRBJ1-3
CASSRTESSGNTIYF
TGCGCCAGCAGCCGCACGGAGAGCTCTGGAAACACCATATATTTT
>-|TRBV28|-|TRBJ2-7
CASGLDREQYF
TGTGCCAGCGGGCTAGATCGCGAGCAGTACTTC
>many|TRBV20-1|-|TRBJ1-5
CSATSGSNQPQHF
TGCAGTGCCACGTCCGGTAGCAATCAGCCCCAGCATTTT
>many|TRBV3-1|-|TRBJ2-2
CASGRGPDPRGGELFF
TGTGCCAGCGGTCGGGGCCCAGACCCCCGGGGCGGGGAGCTGTTTTTT
>many|TRBV4-2|TRBD2|TRBJ2-7
CASSRTTSGGAYEQYF
TGTGCCAGCAGCCGAACGACTAGCGGGGGGGCCTACGAGCAGTACTTC
>many|TRBV30|-|TRBJ1-1
CAWSASNTEAFF
TGTGCCTGGAGTGCCAGTAACACTGAAGCTTTCTTT
>-|TRBV20-1|-|TRBJ2-1
CSAISGASYNGQFF
TGCAGTGCTATCAGTGGGGCCTCCTACAATGGGCAGTTCTTC
>many|TRBV20-1|-|TRBJ1-2
CSARKNVDLRHGYTF
TGCAGTGCTAGAAAGAATGTGGACTTGCGGCATGGCTACACCTTC
>many|TRBV5-1|-|TRBJ1-2
CASSLVGDYGYTF
TGCGCCAGCAGCTTGGTTGGGGACTATGGCTACACCTTC
>many|TRBV6-5|TRBD1|TRBJ1-1
CASSYPDRGRFIAFF
TGTGCCAGCAGTTACCCCGACAGGGGTCGATTTATAGCTTTCTTT
>many|TRBV7-2|-|TRBJ1-3
CAQGNSGNTIYF
TGTGCCCAGGGCAACTCTGGAAACACCATATATTTT
>many|TRBV5-1|TRBD2|TRBJ2-3
CASSGSGGAAGTDTQYF
TGCGCCAGCAGCGGTAGCGGGGGGGCGGCGGGCACAGATACGCAGTATTTT
>-|TRBV20-1|-|TRBJ2-7
CSARRTFEQYF
TGCAGTGCTAGGAGGACCTTTGAGCAGTACTTC
>many|TRBV28|-|TRBJ2-1
CASSLTAGSPYNEQFF
TGTGCCAGCAGTCTAACGGCGGGGAGCCCTTACAATGAGCAGTTCTTC
>many|TRBV20-1|-|TRBJ1-6
CSAIPGPYNSPLHF
TGCAGTGCTATACCGGGCCCTTATAATTCACCCCTCCACTTT
>many|TRBV15|-|TRBJ2-7
CATSREVGRTYEQYF
TGTGCCACCAGCAGAGAGGTCGGCAGAACCTACGAGCAGTACTTC
>many|TRBV5-1|-|TRBJ1-2
CASRPGAAADYGYTF
TGCGCCAGCCGACCGGGGGCCGCAGCGGACTATGGCTACACCTTC
>many|TRBV11-2|-|TRBJ2-2
CASSLAARTNTGELFF
TGTGCCAGCAGCTTAGCGGCCAGGACGAACACCGGGGAGCTGTTTTTT
>many|TRBV5-1|TRBD1|TRBJ1-1
CASSAGQVNTEAFF
TGCGCCAGCAGCGCGGGACAGGTTAACACTGAAGCTTTCTTT
>many|TRBV7-9|TRBD1|TRBJ1-2
CASSPAGTGSNYGYTF
TGTGCCAGCAGCCCCGCCGGGACAGGGTCTAACTATGGCTACACCTTC
>many|TRBV28|-|TRBJ2-5
CASSRPPGETQYF
TGTGCCAGCAGCCGTCCCCCGGGTGAGACCCAGTACTTC
>many|TRBV5-1|-|TRBJ2-6
CASSQNSPSSGANVLTF
TGCGCCAGCAGCCAAAATTCGCCTAGCTCTGGGGCCAACGTCCTGACTTTC
>many|TRBV28|TRBD1|TRBJ1-2
CASSPATGRKGYTF
TGTGCCAGCAGCCCGGCGACAGGGCGAAAGGGCTACACCTTC
>many|TRBV4-1|-|TRBJ1-1
CASSQVAPPNTEAFF
TGCGCCAGCAGCCAAGTCGCGCCCCCGAACACTGAAGCTTTCTTT
>many|TRBV6-5|-|TRBJ1-6
CASRPSGNHSPLHF
TGTGCCAGCAGGCCCTCAGGGAATCATTCACCCCTCCACTTT
>many|TRBV7-9|TRBD1|TRBJ2-2
CASSLDRGPFTGELFF
TGTGCCAGCAGCCTGGACAGGGGGCCCTTCACCGGGGAGCTGTTTTTT
>many|TRBV24-1|TRBD1|TRBJ1-5
CATSAPGQGGPQHF
TGTGCCACCAGTGCCCCGGGACAGGGGGGGCCCCAGCATTTT
>many|TRBV20-1|TRBD1|TRBJ1-6
CSALSGTGGSPLHF
TGCAGTGCATTGTCCGGGACAGGGGGTTCACCCCTCCACTTT
>many|TRBV6-1|-|TRBJ2-7
CASSYWDLQYF
TGTGCCAGCAGTTATTGGGATTTGCAGTACTTC
>many|TRBV12-3/TRBV12-4|-|TRBJ2-7
CASSWDGYEQYF
TGTGCCAGCAGTTGGGACGGCTACGAGCAGTACTTC
>many|TRBV5-1|-|TRBJ1-2
CASSLATALNYGYTF
TGCGCCAGCAGCTTGGCTACAGCCCTTAACTATGGCTACACCTTC
>medium-sized|TRBV13|-|TRBJ2-6
CASSFGGANVLTF
TGTGCCAGCAGCTTCGGTGGGGCCAACGTCCTGACTTTC
>many|TRBV5-6|TRBD1|TRBJ1-1
CASSLGTVTEAFF
TGTGCCAGCAGCTTAGGGACAGTGACTGAAGCTTTCTTT
>many|TRBV5-1|TRBD2|TRBJ2-4
CASSLEAGGPKGKNIQYF
TGCGCCAGCAGCTTGGAAGCGGGGGGGCCAAAAGGCAAAAACATTCAGTACTTC
>many|TRBV7-8|-|TRBJ2-7
CASSLARTVYEQYF
TGTGCCAGCAGCTTAGCGCGGACAGTCTACGAGCAGTACTTC
>many|TRBV4-1|-|TRBJ1-4
CASRAQALNEKLFF
TGCGCCAGCAGGGCACAGGCCCTTAATGAAAAACTGTTTTTT
>many|TRBV7-2|TRBD2|TRBJ2-7
CASSLDSGGVSYEQYF
TGTGCCAGCAGCTTAGATAGCGGGGGGGTCTCCTACGAGCAGTACTTC
>many|TRBV7-7|-|TRBJ2-1
CASSLGTVHEQFF
TGTGCCAGCAGCTTAGGGACCGTCCATGAGCAGTTCTTC
>many|TRBV5-1|-|TRBJ1-5
CASSLVVVSNQPQHF
TGCGCCAGCAGCTTGGTAGTAGTAAGCAATCAGCCCCAGCATTTT
>many|TRBV20-1|-|TRBJ1-2
CSARERVSAYGYTF
TGCAGTGCTAGAGAAAGGGTATCGGCGTATGGCTACACCTTC
>many|TRBV12-3/TRBV12-4|-|TRBJ2-3
CAAGGVLQDTQYF
TGTGCCGCCGGCGGGGTTCTTCAGGATACGCAGTATTTT
>many|TRBV15|-|TRBJ2-5
CATSRRTSSQETQYF
TGTGCCACCAGCAGGAGAACAAGTTCCCAAGAGACCCAGTACTTC
>many|TRBV5-1|-|TRBJ2-7
CASSQGVKDEQYF
TGCGCCAGCAGCCAAGGGGTTAAGGACGAGCAGTACTTC
>many|TRBV5-1|-|TRBJ1-3
CASSLELGSGNTIYF
TGCGCCAGCAGCTTGGAGCTGGGTTCTGGAAACACCATATATTTT
>many|TRBV7-2|-|TRBJ2-2
CASSLRELGELFF
TGTGCCAGCAGCTTAAGAGAGTTGGGGGAGCTGTTTTTT
>many|TRBV5-1|-|TRBJ1-4
CASSLKSPNEKLFF
TGCGCCAGCAGCTTAAAAAGCCCAAATGAAAAACTGTTTTTT
>many|TRBV10-2|-|TRBJ1-2
CASGPAGGYGYTF
TGCGCCAGCGGGCCAGCGGGAGGCTATGGCTACACCTTC
>many|TRBV12-3/TRBV12-4|TRBD1|TRBJ2-3
CASRTGGFPDTQYF
TGTGCCAGCAGGACAGGGGGATTCCCAGATACGCAGTATTTT
>many|TRBV5-6|TRBD2|TRBJ2-5
CATSWGGGSSETQYF
TGTGCCACCTCCTGGGGGGGGGGTAGTTCGGAGACCCAGTACTTC